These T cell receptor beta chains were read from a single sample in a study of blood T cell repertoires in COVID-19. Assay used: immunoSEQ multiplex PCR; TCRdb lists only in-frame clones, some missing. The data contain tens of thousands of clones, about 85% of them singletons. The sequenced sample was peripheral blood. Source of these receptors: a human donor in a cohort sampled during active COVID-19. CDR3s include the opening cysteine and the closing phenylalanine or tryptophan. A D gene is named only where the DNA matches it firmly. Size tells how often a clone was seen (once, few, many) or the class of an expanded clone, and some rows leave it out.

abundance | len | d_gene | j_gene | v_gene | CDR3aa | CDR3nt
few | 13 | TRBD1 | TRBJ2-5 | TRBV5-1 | CASSADRAETQYF | TGCGCCAGCAGCGCGGACAGGGCGGAGACCCAGTACTTC
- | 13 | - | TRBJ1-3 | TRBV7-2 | CASSAGPGNTIYF | TGTGCCAGCAGCGCGGGACCTGGAAACACCATATATTTT
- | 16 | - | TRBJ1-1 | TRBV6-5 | CASSYGRGRGNTEAFF | TGTGCCAGCAGTTACGGGAGGGGCCGTGGGAACACTGAAGCTTTCTTT
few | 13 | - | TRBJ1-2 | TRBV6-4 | CASREQGHYGYTF | TGTGCCAGCAGGGAACAGGGTCACTATGGCTACACCTTC
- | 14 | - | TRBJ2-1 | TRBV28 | CASSWTRVFNEQFF | TGTGCCAGCAGTTGGACAAGGGTTTTCAATGAGCAGTTCTTC
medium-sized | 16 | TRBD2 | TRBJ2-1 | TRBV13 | CASSAGLAGRSDEQFF | TGTGCCAGCAGCGCGGGACTAGCGGGAAGATCCGATGAGCAGTTCTTC
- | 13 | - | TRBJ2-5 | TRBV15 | CATSRESTQTQYF | TGTGCCACCAGCAGAGAATCTACCCAGACCCAGTACTTC
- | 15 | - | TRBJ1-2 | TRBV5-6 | CASSLQSTGARGYTF | TGTGCCAGCAGCTTGCAGTCGACTGGGGCGCGTGGCTACACCTTC
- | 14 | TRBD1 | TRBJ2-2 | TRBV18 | CASSPDRAPGELFF | TGTGCCAGCTCACCGGACAGGGCGCCCGGGGAGCTGTTTTTT
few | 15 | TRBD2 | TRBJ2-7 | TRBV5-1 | CASSWREGLVDEQYF | TGCGCCAGCAGCTGGCGGGAGGGCCTCGTGGACGAGCAGTACTTC
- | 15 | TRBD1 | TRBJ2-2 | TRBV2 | CASRATGTAAGELFF | TGTGCCAGCAGGGCCACCGGGACAGCGGCCGGGGAGCTGTTTTTT
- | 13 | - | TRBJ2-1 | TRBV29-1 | CSVRGGSYNEQFF | TGCAGCGTGCGGGGAGGCTCCTACAATGAGCAGTTCTTC
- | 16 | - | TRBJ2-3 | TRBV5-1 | CASSLRGTTTQDTQYF | TGCGCCAGCAGCTTGAGGGGAACTACCACACAAGATACGCAGTATTTT
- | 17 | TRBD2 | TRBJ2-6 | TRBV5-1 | CASSLRLADSGANVLTF | TGCGCCAGCAGCCTACGACTAGCGGACTCTGGGGCCAACGTCCTGACTTTC
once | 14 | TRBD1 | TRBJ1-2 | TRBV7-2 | CATGAGGFNYGYTF | TGTGCCACAGGAGCAGGGGGCTTTAACTATGGCTACACCTTC
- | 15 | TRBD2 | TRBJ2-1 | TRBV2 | CASSRLAGARNEQFF | TGTGCCAGCAGCCGGCTAGCGGGAGCACGTAATGAGCAGTTCTTC
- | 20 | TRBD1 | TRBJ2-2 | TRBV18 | CASSPRGPGTGNHNTGELFF | TGTGCCAGCTCACCAAGGGGCCCCGGGACAGGAAACCATAACACCGGGGAGCTGTTTTTT
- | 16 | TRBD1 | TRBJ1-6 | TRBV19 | CASSKSRDSHNSPLHF | TGTGCCAGTAGCAAATCCCGGGACAGCCATAATTCACCCCTCCACTTT
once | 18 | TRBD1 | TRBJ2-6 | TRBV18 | CASSPPTGGSSGANVLTF | TGTGCCAGCTCACCACCCACAGGGGGCTCGTCTGGGGCCAACGTCCTGACTTTC
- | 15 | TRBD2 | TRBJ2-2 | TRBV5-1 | CASSLAGPNTGELFF | TGCGCCAGCAGCTTAGCGGGGCCTAACACCGGGGAGCTGTTTTTT
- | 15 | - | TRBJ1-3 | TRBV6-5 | CASSPTGNSGNTIYF | TGTGCCAGCAGTCCTACAGGAAACTCTGGAAACACCATATATTTT
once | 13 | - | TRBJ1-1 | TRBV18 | CASSQGWDTEAFF | TGTGCCAGCTCACAGGGGTGGGACACTGAAGCTTTCTTT
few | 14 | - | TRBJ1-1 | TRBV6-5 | CASSYITGNTEAFF | TGTGCCAGCAGTTATATTACAGGGAACACTGAAGCTTTCTTT
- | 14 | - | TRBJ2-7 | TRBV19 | CASSTEGVLDEQYF | TGTGCCAGTAGCACGGAGGGAGTTCTGGACGAGCAGTACTTC
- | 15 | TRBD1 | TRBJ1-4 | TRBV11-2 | CASRIRDSTNEKLFF | TGTGCCAGCAGAATCCGGGACAGCACTAATGAAAAACTGTTTTTT
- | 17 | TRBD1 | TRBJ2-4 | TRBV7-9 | CASSPQGVSLTKNIQYF | TGTGCCAGCAGCCCCCAGGGGGTCAGTTTAACCAAAAACATTCAGTACTTC
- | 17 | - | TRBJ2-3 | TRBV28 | CASSLPPWGDGTDTQYF | TGTGCCAGCAGTTTACCCCCCTGGGGGGATGGCACAGATACGCAGTATTTT
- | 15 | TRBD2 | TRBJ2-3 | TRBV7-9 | CASSPGSGSGDTQYF | TGTGCCAGCAGCCCCGGAAGCGGGAGCGGGGATACGCAGTATTTT
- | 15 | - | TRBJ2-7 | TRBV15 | CATSRAGRPQGEQYF | TGTGCCACCAGCAGAGCGGGGCGGCCCCAGGGGGAGCAGTACTTC
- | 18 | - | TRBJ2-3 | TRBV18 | CASSPLSSSHLSTDTQYF | TGTGCCAGCTCACCGTTATCATCCTCACACCTTAGCACAGATACGCAGTATTTT
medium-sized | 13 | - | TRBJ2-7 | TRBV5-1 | CASSPDRAYEQYF | TGCGCCAGCAGTCCCGACAGAGCCTACGAGCAGTACTTC
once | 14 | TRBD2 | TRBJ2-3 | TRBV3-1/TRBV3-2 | CASSLRGGTDTQYF | TGTGCCAGCAGCCTCCGGGGGGGCACAGATACGCAGTATTTT
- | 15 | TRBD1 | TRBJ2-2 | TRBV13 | CASSAGGANTGELFF | TGTGCCAGCAGCGCAGGGGGCGCGAACACCGGGGAGCTGTTTTTT
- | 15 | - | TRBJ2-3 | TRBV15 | CATRDKGGSTDTQYF | TGTGCCACCAGAGATAAGGGGGGGAGCACAGATACGCAGTATTTT
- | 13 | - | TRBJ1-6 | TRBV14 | CASSHDIYSPLHF | TGTGCCAGCAGCCACGACATCTATTCACCCCTCCACTTT
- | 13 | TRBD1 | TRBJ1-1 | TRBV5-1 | CASQSKGANEAFF | TGCGCCAGTCAATCGAAGGGGGCAAACGAAGCTTTCTTT
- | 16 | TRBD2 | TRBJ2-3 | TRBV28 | CASSLGGRGRTDTQYF | TGTGCCAGCAGTTTGGGCGGGAGAGGACGCACAGATACGCAGTATTTT
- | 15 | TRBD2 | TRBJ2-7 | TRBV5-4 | CASSPGGSGAYEQYF | TGTGCCAGCAGCCCGGGGGGTAGCGGAGCCTACGAGCAGTACTTC
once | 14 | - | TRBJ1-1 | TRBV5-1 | CASSLDSLNTEAFF | TGCGCCAGCAGCTTGGACAGTTTGAACACTGAAGCTTTCTTT
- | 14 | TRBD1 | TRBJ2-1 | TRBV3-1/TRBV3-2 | CASRSETGVVEQFF | TGTGCCAGCAGGTCCGAGACAGGGGTGGTTGAGCAGTTCTTC
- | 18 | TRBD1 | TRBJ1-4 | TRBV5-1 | CASSHTDRASATNEKLFF | TGCGCCAGCAGTCACACGGACAGGGCATCTGCAACTAATGAAAAACTGTTTTTT
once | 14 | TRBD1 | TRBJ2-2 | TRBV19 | CASSPRQGAGELFF | TGTGCCAGTAGTCCGCGACAGGGGGCCGGGGAGCTGTTTTTT
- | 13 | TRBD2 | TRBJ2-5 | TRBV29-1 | CSVDPSGRKTQYF | TGCAGCGTTGATCCTAGCGGGAGGAAGACCCAGTACTTC
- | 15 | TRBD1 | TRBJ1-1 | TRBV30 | CAWRRDRSMNTEAFF | TGTGCCTGGCGGCGGGACAGAAGTATGAACACTGAAGCTTTCTTT
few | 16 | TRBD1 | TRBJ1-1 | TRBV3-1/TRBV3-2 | CASSQEKGAFVTEAFF | TGTGCCAGCAGCCAAGAGAAGGGGGCCTTTGTCACTGAAGCTTTCTTT
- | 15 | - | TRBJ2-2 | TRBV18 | CASSPPRGYTGELFF | TGTGCCAGCTCACCACCAAGGGGGTACACCGGGGAGCTGTTTTTT
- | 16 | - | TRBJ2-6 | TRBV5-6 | CASSFVGLAGANVLTF | TGTGCCAGCAGCTTCGTTGGGCTGGCTGGGGCCAACGTCCTGACTTTC
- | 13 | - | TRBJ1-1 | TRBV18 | CASSSSLNTEAFF | TGTGCCAGCTCATCGTCCCTGAACACTGAAGCTTTCTTT
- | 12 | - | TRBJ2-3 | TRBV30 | CAWSLGTDTQYF | TGTGCCTGGTCCCTAGGCACAGATACGCAGTATTTT
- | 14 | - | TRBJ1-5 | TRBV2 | CASSDRPGGQPQHF | TGTGCCAGCAGTGACAGACCCGGGGGGCAGCCCCAGCATTTT
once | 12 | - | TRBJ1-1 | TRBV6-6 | CASSKQGAEAFF | TGTGCCAGCAGCAAACAGGGTGCTGAAGCTTTCTTT
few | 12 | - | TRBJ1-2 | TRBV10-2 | CASSEIQGGYTF | TGCGCCAGCAGTGAGATTCAGGGCGGCTACACCTTC
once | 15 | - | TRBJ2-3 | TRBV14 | CASSQLYSSTDTQYF | TGTGCCAGCAGCCAATTATATTCGAGCACAGATACGCAGTATTTT
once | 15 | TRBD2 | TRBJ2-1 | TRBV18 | CASSPPGLVFNEQFF | TGTGCCAGCTCACCACCGGGACTAGTGTTCAATGAGCAGTTCTTC
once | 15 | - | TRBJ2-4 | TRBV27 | CASSPRQGGPGIQYF | TGTGCCAGCAGTCCGAGGCAAGGGGGTCCCGGGATTCAGTACTTC